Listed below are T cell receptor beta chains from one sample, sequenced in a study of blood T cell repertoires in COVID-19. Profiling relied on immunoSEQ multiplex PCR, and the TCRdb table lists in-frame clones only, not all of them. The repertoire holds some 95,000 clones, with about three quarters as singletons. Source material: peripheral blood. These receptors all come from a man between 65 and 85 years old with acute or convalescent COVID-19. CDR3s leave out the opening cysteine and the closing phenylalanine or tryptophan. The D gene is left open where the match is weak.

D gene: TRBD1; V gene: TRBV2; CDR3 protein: ASSEEGQGNEKLF
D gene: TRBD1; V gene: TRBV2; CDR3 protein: ASSPSGTGTYNEQF
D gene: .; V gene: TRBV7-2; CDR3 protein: ASSLAPQGSSGANVLT
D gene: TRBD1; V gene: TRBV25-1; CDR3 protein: ASSDDRAAAHTEAF
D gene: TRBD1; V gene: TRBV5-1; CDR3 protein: ASSLGTGGQPQH
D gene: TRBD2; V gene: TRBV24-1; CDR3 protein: ATSDPTSGGTYNEQF
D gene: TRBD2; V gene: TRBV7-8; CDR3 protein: ASSFLAGGTYEQY
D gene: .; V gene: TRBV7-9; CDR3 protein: ASSSGLPGGETQY
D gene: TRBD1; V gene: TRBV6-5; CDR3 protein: ASSRDRSAGNTIY
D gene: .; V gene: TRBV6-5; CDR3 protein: ASSYSAGWTETQY
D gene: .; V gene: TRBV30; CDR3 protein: AWSGDFTDTQY
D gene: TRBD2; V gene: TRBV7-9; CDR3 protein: ASSLVHQREVVAKNIQY
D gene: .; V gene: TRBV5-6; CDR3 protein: ASSSTGWGGEKLF
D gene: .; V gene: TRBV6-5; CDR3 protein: ASAVRERQPQH
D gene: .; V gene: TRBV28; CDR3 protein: ASSFSQFYGYT
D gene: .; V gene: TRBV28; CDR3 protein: ASSLDTGHSGNTIY
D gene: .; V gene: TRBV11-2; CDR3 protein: ASSSLLSTEAF
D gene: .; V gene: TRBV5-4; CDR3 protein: ASSFGRENYGYT
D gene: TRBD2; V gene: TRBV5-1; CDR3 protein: ASSQAGGLLSTDTQY
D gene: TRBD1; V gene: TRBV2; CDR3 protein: ASSVRGQSHTGELF
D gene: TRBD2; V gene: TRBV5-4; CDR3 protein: ASSLEGGGASAQY
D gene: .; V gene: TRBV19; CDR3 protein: ASRKGGDYNEQF
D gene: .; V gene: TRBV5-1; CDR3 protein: ASTLVTGNYGYT
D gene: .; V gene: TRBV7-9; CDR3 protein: ASSLQTGPYEQY
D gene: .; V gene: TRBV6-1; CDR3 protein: ASSEYLRGYGYT
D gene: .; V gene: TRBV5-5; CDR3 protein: ASSFSQGSSDPNEKLF
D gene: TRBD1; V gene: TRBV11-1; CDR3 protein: ASSLEQGGSYEQY
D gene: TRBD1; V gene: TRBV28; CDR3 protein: ASSSQQGIDTQY
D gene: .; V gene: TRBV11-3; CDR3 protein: ASSLAPPGDTGELF
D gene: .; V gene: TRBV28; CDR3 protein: ASTGGRNEKLF
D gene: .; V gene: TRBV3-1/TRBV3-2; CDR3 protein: ASSQGDREYEQY
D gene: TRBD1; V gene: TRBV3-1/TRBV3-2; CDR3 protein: ASSQITTGINTEAF
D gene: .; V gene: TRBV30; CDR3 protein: AWSVVLGRNTEAF
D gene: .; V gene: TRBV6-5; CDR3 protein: ASSSNRELYGYT
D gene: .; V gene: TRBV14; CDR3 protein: ASSQAFPEAQY
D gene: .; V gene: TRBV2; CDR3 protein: ASSELAGENSPLH
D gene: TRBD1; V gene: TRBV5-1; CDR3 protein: ASSGGQGDRNEQY
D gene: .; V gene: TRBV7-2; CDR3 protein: ASSLAGGYEQY
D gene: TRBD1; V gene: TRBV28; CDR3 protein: ASSSETGGNQPQH
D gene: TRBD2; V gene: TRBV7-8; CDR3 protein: ASSLLAGSYNEQF